These T cell receptor beta chains were read from a single sample in a study of shared clonotypes between healthy human individuals. Sequenced by immunoSEQ multiplex PCR; TCRdb stores in-frame clones only, minus some. Of about 2.1 million clones detected, just over 90% appear once; the ten largest clones hold approximately 1.6%. What was sequenced was naive CD8+ T cells from PBMCs. Source of these receptors: a man aged 18-30 years in good health. Some clones in this sample may be carry-over from other donors' samples. Each CDR3 is given with its conserved first and last residue. A D gene is named only where the DNA matches it firmly. Only part of the rows carry a size: once, few, many, or a class if the clone is expanded.

J | D | V | size | CDR3 | DNA
TRBJ1-1 | . | TRBV11-2 | . | CASSARTVEAFF | TGTGCCAGCAGCGCCCGGACAGTTGAAGCTTTCTTT
TRBJ2-4 | TRBD2 | TRBV7-9 | once | CASSSSGTSRWDIQYF | TGTGCCAGCAGCTCGTCCGGGACTAGCAGGTGGGACATTCAGTACTTC
TRBJ1-2 | TRBD1 | TRBV27 | . | CASSPGQGRNYGYGYTF | TGTGCCAGCAGCCCGGGACAGGGAAGGAACTACGGCTATGGCTACACCTTC
TRBJ2-1 | TRBD2 | TRBV6-6 | . | CASSLREGHRDEQFF | TGTGCCAGCAGTTTGAGGGAGGGCCATAGGGATGAGCAGTTCTTC
TRBJ1-1 | . | TRBV4-3 | . | CASSQQSMNTEAFF | TGCGCCAGCAGCCAACAGAGTATGAACACTGAAGCTTTCTTT
TRBJ2-3 | TRBD2 | TRBV9 | . | CASSPLGRDDTQYF | TGTGCCAGCAGCCCCTTGGGGAGGGACGATACGCAGTATTTT
TRBJ2-6 | . | TRBV29-1 | . | CSAAHPGVNGANVLTF | TGCAGCGCGGCACACCCAGGGGTAAATGGGGCCAACGTCCTGACTTTC
TRBJ2-1 | . | TRBV27 | . | CASSFRTAYNEQFF | TGTGCCAGCAGTTTCAGGACCGCTTACAATGAGCAGTTCTTC
TRBJ2-3 | . | TRBV11-2 | . | CASSLAPWGAFTDTQYF | TGTGCCAGCAGCTTAGCTCCGTGGGGGGCCTTCACAGATACGCAGTATTTT
TRBJ2-5 | . | TRBV7-9 | . | CASSSTRGGETQYF | TGTGCCAGCAGCTCGACCCGGGGAGGAGAGACCCAGTACTTC
TRBJ2-7 | . | TRBV27 | . | CASSPGQFYEQYF | TGTGCCAGCAGTCCCGGGCAGTTCTACGAGCAGTACTTC
TRBJ2-1 | . | TRBV7-3 | . | CASSLTQRFYREKAGDFSYNEQFF | TGTGCCAGCAGCTTAACACAACGTTTTTACAGGGAGAAAGCGGGTGACTTCTCCTACAATGAGCAGTTCTTC
TRBJ2-7 | TRBD2 | TRBV13 | . | CASSTGDEYATSEDYEQYF | TGTGCCAGCAGCACTGGGGATGAGTACGCGACTAGCGAAGACTACGAGCAGTACTTC
TRBJ2-3 | TRBD2 | TRBV19 | . | CASTPHFGLAGTDTQYF | TGTGCCAGTACACCCCATTTTGGGCTAGCGGGTACAGATACGCAGTATTTT
TRBJ1-3 | . | TRBV28 | . | CASSLDPRSGNTIYF | TGTGCCAGCAGTTTAGATCCTCGGAGCGGAAACACCATATATTTT
TRBJ2-7 | . | TRBV5-6 | . | CASSLGSGGYEQYF | TGTGCCAGCAGCTTGGGAAGTGGGGGCTACGAGCAGTACTTC
TRBJ2-7 | . | TRBV27 | . | CASSLERTFSYEQYF | TGTGCCAGCAGTTTGGAAAGGACGTTCTCCTACGAGCAGTACTTC
TRBJ2-7 | . | TRBV10-1 | . | CASSESNGQYYEQYF | TGCGCCAGCAGTGAGTCGAACGGACAGTACTACGAGCAGTACTTC
TRBJ2-7 | TRBD1 | TRBV7-6 | . | CASSSGQGSYEQYF | TGTGCCAGCAGCTCGGGACAGGGTTCCTACGAGCAGTACTTC
TRBJ2-2 | TRBD2 | TRBV7-9 | . | CASSLTSEPGELFF | TGTGCCAGCAGCTTAACTAGCGAGCCCGGGGAGCTGTTTTTT
TRBJ2-1 | . | TRBV5-1 | . | CASSLTAVGGVYNEQFF | TGCGCCAGCAGCTTGACAGCGGTCGGCGGGGTATACAATGAGCAGTTCTTC
TRBJ2-7 | . | TRBV4-1 | . | CASAGDGLPYEQYF | TGCGCCAGCGCTGGGGACGGGTTACCCTACGAGCAGTACTTC
TRBJ2-2 | . | TRBV11-2 | . | CASSSRTGTGAPGELFF | TGTGCCAGCAGCTCCCGAACCGGGACCGGGGCTCCCGGGGAGCTGTTTTTT
TRBJ2-3 | TRBD1 | TRBV6-4 | once | CASTNSKQGAGDTQYF | TGTGCCAGCACCAACTCAAAACAGGGGGCAGGAGATACGCAGTATTTT
TRBJ2-7 | TRBD1 | TRBV5-1 | . | CASSQKGQAYEQYF | TGCGCCAGCAGCCAAAAGGGACAGGCCTACGAGCAGTACTTC
TRBJ1-2 | . | TRBV13 | once | CASNSVGPYGYTF | TGTGCCAGCAACTCAGTGGGGCCCTATGGCTACACCTTC
TRBJ2-7 | TRBD1 | TRBV27 | few | CASSLGGAAEQYF | TGTGCCAGCAGCCTAGGGGGCGCTGCCGAGCAGTACTTC
TRBJ2-5 | . | TRBV7-9 | once | CASSLYQETQYF | TGTGCCAGCAGCCTCTATCAAGAGACCCAGTACTTC
TRBJ2-1 | . | TRBV7-9 | . | CASRPKGALAPNDEQFF | TGTGCCAGCCGCCCCAAGGGTGCTCTAGCGCCAAACGATGAGCAGTTCTTC
TRBJ2-7 | . | TRBV10-3 | . | CAIAGAYEQYF | TGTGCCATCGCAGGGGCCTACGAGCAGTACTTC
TRBJ2-2 | . | TRBV13 | . | CASSRGSGELFF | TGTGCCAGCAGCCGGGGTTCCGGGGAGCTGTTTTTT
TRBJ2-1 | . | TRBV13 | . | CASSSRGEVFNEQFF | TGTGCCAGCAGCTCCCGAGGGGAGGTGTTCAATGAGCAGTTCTTC
TRBJ1-5 | . | TRBV27 | once | CASSLESYSNQPQHF | TGTGCCAGCAGTTTGGAGTCTTATAGCAATCAGCCCCAGCATTTT